The rows below give T cell receptor beta chains drawn from one sample of a study of OX40 agonist ivuxolimab in advanced cancers. Profiled with immunoSEQ multiplex PCR; TCRdb holds only in-frame clones, not every one. This sample yields under 75,000 clones, of which about four fifths are seen a single time; less than 1.2% belongs to the top ten. The specimen was CD4+ or CD8+ T cells sorted from blood, collected in a trial of the OX40 agonist ivuxolimab. Source of these receptors: an adult with an advanced solid tumor such as melanoma, head and neck, liver or kidney cancer. Both conserved end residues are part of each CDR3. A D gene is named only where the DNA matches it firmly. Where a row states a size, it is once, few, many or the class of an expanded clone; other rows omit it.

TRBV2,.,TRBJ1-2,medium-sized,CASRAAIANYGYTF,TGTGCCAGCAGGGCAGCAATAGCTAACTATGGCTACACCTTC
TRBV6-6,TRBD1,TRBJ1-2,.,CASSYSDRRDGYTF,TGTGCCAGCAGTTACTCGGACAGGCGCGATGGCTACACCTTC
TRBV29-1,.,TRBJ1-1,.,CSVGPSTGTEAFF,TGCAGCGTTGGGCCGTCGACCGGCACTGAAGCTTTCTTT
TRBV9,.,TRBJ1-1,.,CASSWENTEAFF,TGTGCCAGCAGCTGGGAGAACACTGAAGCTTTCTTT
TRBV25-1,.,TRBJ1-6,.,CASQAQGWGSPLHF,TGTGCCAGCCAAGCTCAGGGCTGGGGTTCACCCCTCCACTTT
TRBV29-1,.,TRBJ1-1,few,CSAMQGSREAFF,TGCAGCGCCATGCAGGGGTCCCGCGAAGCTTTCTTT
TRBV30,.,TRBJ2-2,once,CAWSGLENTGELFF,TGTGCCTGGAGCGGTTTGGAGAACACCGGGGAGCTGTTTTTT
TRBV2,TRBD1,TRBJ1-2,.,CASSERTRQGDGYTF,TGTGCCAGCAGTGAACGCACGCGACAGGGAGATGGCTACACCTTC
TRBV19,.,TRBJ1-1,.,CASTNRGGRGTEAFF,TGTGCCAGTACCAATAGGGGGGGCCGGGGCACTGAAGCTTTCTTT
TRBV29-1,TRBD1,TRBJ1-1,.,CSVRQGVSEAFF,TGCAGCGTAAGACAGGGGGTAAGTGAAGCTTTCTTT
TRBV6-1,TRBD1,TRBJ2-3,many,CASRDRVFTDTQYF,TGTGCCAGCCGGGACAGGGTTTTTACAGATACGCAGTATTTT
TRBV18,.,TRBJ2-3,.,CASSPSGSTDTQYF,TGTGCCAGCTCCCCGTCGGGTAGCACAGATACGCAGTATTTT